The 9 T cell receptor beta chains given below trace back to one sample, sequenced in a study of blood T cell repertoires in COVID-19. Profiled with immunoSEQ multiplex PCR; TCRdb holds only in-frame clones, not every one. Here the sample spans approximately 150,000 clones, 80% to 90% being singletons. Sample: peripheral blood. The receptors here all came from an elderly man with acute or convalescent COVID-19.

The chain couples TRBV3-1 (or the pseudogene TRBV3-2) to TRBJ1-1, with D unclear. V gave up 4 bases and J gave up 0 bases, with 12 bases separating them. The CDR3 contains 15 residues. Germline V gives CDR1 LGHDT, CDR2 YNNKEL (reference sequence). As DNA, the CDR3 is TGTGCCAGCAGCCCCACTAGGGATATGAACACTGAAGCTTTCTTT. Its translation is CASSPTRDMNTEAFF.

The genes are TRBV2 and TRBJ1-2, with 7 positions matching TRBD1. The CDR3 has 12 residues. V dropped 6 bases and J dropped 5; count of bases not matched to a gene: 3. Per germline, CDR1 SNHLY and CDR2 FYNNEI. This chain's CDR3 is CASRETGYGYTF. Here the CDR3 DNA reads TGTGCCAGCAGGGAGACAGGGTATGGCTACACCTTC.

The rearrangement joins TRBV19 to TRBJ2-1; the match to TRBD1 covers 8 bases. J lost 8 bases, V lost 2 bases, and 8 bases had no gene match. Germline CDR1 is LNHDA and CDR2 is SQIVND (reference sequence). CDR3 length: 15 amino acids. The CDR3 DNA reads as TGTGCCAGTAGTATACAAACCGGACAGGGTCATGAGCAGTTCTTC. This translates into CASSIQTGQGHEQFF.

The count of this clone is one. The chain is built from TRBV7-2 and TRBJ1-5; 9 bases are a match to TRBD1. Germline V gene data show CDR1 as SGHTA and CDR2 as FQGNSA. The ends lost 1 base at V and 6 bases at J; junction bases unmatched: 7. This CDR3 has 16 amino acids. CDR3: CASSLVGTGNSQPQHF. The CDR3 coding sequence is TGTGCCAGCAGCTTAGTAGGGACAGGGAACAGTCAGCCCCAGCATTTT.

This clone was detected only once. The rearrangement joins TRBV15 to TRBJ2-1, with D perhaps matching TRBD2 (5 bases). Germline V CDR1 and CDR2: LNHNV, YYDKDF (reference sequence). Trimming removed 7 bases at V and 7 bases at J, with 20 bases between. The CDR3 sequence is 15 residues long. The CDR3, as DNA: TGTGCCACCATGGCGGGCACCGCTAAAGGAAATGAGCAGTTCTTC. Its protein is CATMAGTAKGNEQFF.

The chain combines TRBV11-2 with TRBJ1-3; maybe TRBD1 (6 bases). CDR1 and CDR2 from the germline V gene are SGHAT and FQNNGV. CDR3 size: 17 residues. Between the trimmed V and J ends, which lost 1 base and 2 bases, there was a span of 15 bases. The CDR3 reads CASSLVVGARAGNTIYF. CDR3 DNA sequence: TGTGCCAGCAGCTTAGTCGTGGGGGCCAGGGCTGGAAACACCATATATTTT.

The chain carries TRBV10-3 and TRBJ1-1, with D possibly matching TRBD1 (6 bases). The CDR3 spans 14 residues. Germline assignment: CDR1 ENHRY and CDR2 SYGVKD. Trimming removed 0 bases at V and 4 bases at J, with 9 bases between. The CDR3 loop is CAISESGGGTEAFF. For the CDR3, the DNA is TGTGCCATCAGTGAGTCAGGGGGGGGCACTGAAGCTTTCTTT.

The chain recombines TRBV12-2 with TRBJ2-7; TRBD2, the table's D call, was not compared with the DNA. TRBV12-2 constitutes a pseudogene. The CDR3 consists of 13 residues. The CDR3 sequence is CASRLAAGDEQYF. The CDR3 coding sequence is TGTGCAAGTCGCTTAGCGGCGGGGGACGAGCAGTACTTC.

This clone was counted between two and nine times. This rearrangement joins TRBV24-1 to TRBJ1-5; perhaps TRBD1 as D (5 bases). This CDR3 contains 16 residues. Trimming cost V 7 bases and J 2 bases, with 17 bases left between them. Germline CDR1 and CDR2: KGHDR and SFDVKD. CDR3 coding DNA: TGTGCCACCAGCCCAAAGGACACGGGTGGCAATCAGCCCCAGCATTTT. It is translated as CATSPKDTGGNQPQHF.